The sequence of this T cell receptor beta chain was determined in a study of blood T cell repertoires in COVID-19. Study as a whole: Samples came from the United States, Italy and Spain, spanning acute and convalescent COVID-19.

Method: immunoSEQ multiplex PCR; TCRdb's copy keeps in-frame clones and lacks some. The sample consists of around 130,000 clones, less than 90% of them appearing once. Living in about two dozen US areas, the participants were between about 18 and 100 years of age. V was clipped by 2 bases and J by 0 bases; unmatched bases: 3. This CDR3 spans 15 amino acids. Looked up from germline, CDR1 is MNHEY and CDR2 is SVGAGI. The clonotype comes from a woman aged 50 to 60 who had recovered from COVID-19. The chain couples TRBV6-5 to TRBJ1-1; 7 bases fit TRBD1. The sample consisted of PBMCs or T cells enriched from blood (not recorded which). Here the CDR3 reads CASSYATGLNTEAFF. In DNA form, the CDR3 reads TGTGCCAGCAGTTACGCGACAGGGTTGAACACTGAAGCTTTCTTT.